Presented here are 4 T cell receptor beta chains from one specimen sequenced in a study of shared clonotypes between healthy human individuals. Generated by immunoSEQ multiplex PCR, the TCRdb table keeps only in-frame clones and is missing some. This table holds about 2.3 million clones, roughly 93% found once. The material sequenced was naive CD4+ T cells from PBMCs. Subset given: CD45RA+ positively selected. These receptors came from a man aged 18-30 years in good health. Some clones in this sample may be carry-over from other donors' samples.

The chain uses TRBV5-8 and TRBJ1-5; no clear D gene. Germline loops: CDR1 SGHTS, CDR2 YDEGEE. The CDR3 extends over 14 amino acids. Trimming removed 1 base from V and 6 bases from J, with 11 bases in between. The CDR3 nucleotides are TGTGCCAGCAGCTTGTTTCGGGTGAGTCAGCCCCAGCATTTT. Protein sequence: CASSLFRVSQPQHF.

The CDR3 bases are TGCAGCGTTGCAGGGGGCGCGGGACAGGGCTACACCTTC. Its protein is CSVAGGAGQGYTF. The chain is built from TRBV29-1 and TRBJ1-2, with 8 nucleotides matching TRBD1. The CDR3 has 13 amino acids. With 4 bases clipped from V and 8 bases from J, the junction kept 9 bases outside the gene matches. Germline lookup yields CDR1 SQVTM and CDR2 ANQGSEA.

The V and J genes are TRBV29-1 and TRBJ2-7; TRBD2 might be the D (5 bases). Germline lookup yields CDR1 SQVTM and CDR2 ANQGSEA. V lost 5 bases and J 0 bases, leaving 8 bases between the germline ends. The CDR3 extends over 12 amino acids. The CDR3 region is CSVNSVSYEQYF. DNA of the CDR3: TGCAGCGTTAATAGCGTCTCCTACGAGCAGTACTTC.

Remarks on this clone: An end of the junction differs from the germline gene, which may be a read error. The chain combines TRBV2 with TRBJ2-3, with 12 positions matching TRBD2. The germline V gene encodes CDR1 SNHLY and CDR2 FYNNEI. The CDR3 consists of 14 residues. The DNA for the CDR3 is TGTGCCAGCAGGGAAGGGACTAGCGGGGATACGCAGTATTTT. It is translated as CASREGTSGDTQYF.